This TCR beta chain was observed in a study of T-cell reconstitution after alpha-beta-depleted transplantation in children. During its preparation, the TCRbeta library received unique molecular identifiers. TCRdb re-called the PCR reads through MiXCR, storing one row per CDR3 protein. The sample includes about 400,000 distinct CDR3 sequences, approximately 20% of them seen just once. Germline CDR1 SQVTM, CDR2 ANQGSEA. The CDR3 has 14 amino acids. V trimming: 4 bases; J trimming: 5 bases; junction bases outside the gene matches: 6. The rearrangement uses TRBV29-1 and TRBJ1-2; 11 bases are shared with TRBD1. The receptor comes from a human donor who donated a stem cell graft to a child with acute myeloid leukemia. The sample here was PBMCs from the stem cell graft donor, taken from the stem cell graft. The CDR3 protein is CSVAGQGAGYGYTF. The CDR3 nucleotides read TGCAGCGTTGCCGGACAGGGGGCCGGTTATGGCTACACCTTC. Drawing the rest from reference TRBV29-1 and TRBJ1-2, the complete variable domain is SAVISQKPSRDICQRGTSLTIQCQVDSQVTMMFWYRQQPGQSLTLIATANQGSEATYESGFVIDKFPISRPNLTFSTLTVSNMSPEDSSIYLCSVAGQGAGYGYTFGSGTRLTVV.